One sample yielded the 17 T cell receptor beta chains listed below, sequenced in a study of Graves' ophthalmopathy and Graves' hyperthyroidism. Using RNA transcripts, the TCR beta CDR3 regions were amplified. First-round RT-PCR with HTBI primers preceded a second-round multiplex PCR. Each CDR3 protein is one row after TCRdb ran MiXCR on the multiplex PCR reads. In the table there are 350,000 to 400,000 distinct CDR3 sequences, about 17% of which are singletons. The sequenced sample consisted of peripheral blood. These receptors came from a woman aged 18-29 years with Graves' ophthalmopathy.

Notes on this clonotype: It may be a read error: a sequence one base away is much more abundant. The chain employs TRBV29-1 and TRBJ2-7, with D possibly matching TRBD1 (5 bases). Germline V CDR1 and CDR2: SQVTM, ANQGSEA. The CDR3 spans 12 residues. The CDR3 sequence is CRAGRDTYEQYF. The DNA of the CDR3 is TGCCGCGCCGGCAGGGATACCTACGAGCAGTACTTC.

The table lists this clonotype with a few counts. The CDR3 sequence: CASSPDVLAKNIQYF. Here the CDR3 DNA reads TGTGCCAGCAGCCCGGACGTCCTAGCCAAAAACATTCAGTACTTC. The V and J genes are TRBV7-8 and TRBJ2-4; D is undetermined. CDR3 size: 15 residues. The V end was cut by 5 bases, the J end by 0 bases, with 11 bases between. Germline V gene sequence: CDR1 SGHVS, CDR2 FQNEAQ.

The chain couples TRBV28 to TRBJ1-1; D unresolved. Germline V gene lookup returns CDR1 MDHEN and CDR2 SYDVKM. Between the trimmed V and J ends, which lost 5 bases and 2 bases, there was a span of 15 bases. The CDR3 is made up of 15 amino acids. Here the CDR3 DNA reads TGTGCCAGCAGTCCGTCGTTGAGGTTAAACACTGAAGCTTTCTTT. Residues: CASSPSLRLNTEAFF. The variable domain in full, with the rest retrieved from reference TRBV28 and TRBJ1-1, is DVKVTQSSRYLVKRTGEKVFLECVQDMDHENMFWYRQDPGLGLRLIYFSYDVKMKEKGDIPEGYSVSREKKERFSLILESASTNQTSMYLCASSPSLRLNTEAFFGQGTRLTVV.

In its sample, this clonotype was seen many times. V usage is TRBV24-1 and J usage is TRBJ2-2; D may be TRBD1 (6 bases). Germline CDR1 is KGHDR and CDR2 is SFDVKD. Between the trimmed V and J ends, which lost 5 bases and 7 bases, there was a span of 16 bases. The CDR3 runs 15 residues. In DNA form, the CDR3 reads TGTGCCACCAGTGGTACAGGGTTCTTTGGCGGGGAGCTGTTTTTT. This translates into CATSGTGFFGGELFF.

This clonotype was detected ten times or more. The chain couples TRBV16 to TRBJ1-5; TRBD1 matches 9 bases. The CDR3 has 15 amino acids. CDR1 KGHSY and CDR2 FQNENV come from the germline V gene. V lost 7 bases to trimming and J lost 6 bases; unmatched junction nucleotides: 10. CDR3 residues: CASNPGQGKGQPQHF. Here the CDR3 DNA reads TGTGCCAGCAACCCGGGACAGGGAAAGGGTCAGCCCCAGCATTTT. Variable domain in full (rest from reference TRBV16 and TRBJ1-5): GEEVAQTPKHLVRGEGQKAKLYCAPIKGHSYVFWYQQVLKNEFKFLISFQNENVFDETGMPKERFSAKCLPNSPCSLEIQATKLEDSAVYFCASNPGQGKGQPQHFGDGTRLSIL.

The CDR3 DNA is TGTGCCAGCAGTTTAAGAGGGGTGGTAGATACGCAGTATTTT. Translated, it gives CASSLRGVVDTQYF. This chain joins TRBV28 and TRBJ2-3; D assignment may be TRBD1 or TRBD2 (5 bases each). This CDR3 comprises 14 residues. V lost 2 bases to trimming and J lost 5 bases, with 11 bases between them. Germline lookup yields CDR1 MDHEN and CDR2 SYDVKM.

This clonotype was counted many times. This chain joins TRBV28 and TRBJ2-7, with TRBD1 matching over 7 bases. The CDR3 has 19 amino acids. Germline V gene sequence: CDR1 MDHEN, CDR2 SYDVKM. V gave up 3 bases and J gave up 0 bases; unmatched junction bases: 17. The CDR3 region has the DNA TGTGCCAGCAGTTTTGAGGGGGCAAGAACCTTACCCAGCTCCTACGAGCAGTACTTC. This sequence encodes CASSFEGARTLPSSYEQYF.

This clonotype was picked up many times. The chain couples TRBV6-1 to TRBJ1-6; D not certain. The germline CDR1 and CDR2 sequences are MNHNS and SASEGT. The CDR3 runs to 12 residues. V lost 7 bases and J 11 bases, leaving 12 bases between the germline ends. Written as DNA, the CDR3 is TGTGCCAGCACCTTCTCGGGTACACCCCTCCACTTT. Translation: CASTFSGTPLHF.

At least ten counts were recorded for this clonotype. A much larger clone lies one base from this, so it may be a read error. The chain carries TRBV5-1 and TRBJ1-5; tentatively, D is TRBD1 (6 bases). CDR3 length: 15 amino acids. Germline values: CDR1 SGHRS, CDR2 YFSETQ. V gave up 4 bases and J gave up 6 bases, with 17 bases separating them. For the CDR3, the DNA is TGCGCCAGCAGCCTTGAAGGGGGGCAAGGTCAGCCCCAGCATTTT. The encoded protein is CASSLEGGQGQPQHF.

This clonotype showed up just a few times. The chain employs TRBV14 and TRBJ2-2; TRBD1 matches 9 bases. The germline V gene has CDR1 SGHDN and CDR2 FVKESK. Germline trimming cut 5 bases from V and 3 bases from J; bases unmatched to any gene: 1. This CDR3 region has 14 residues. CDR3 residues: CASSDRGYTGELFF. CDR3 sequence (DNA): TGTGCCAGCAGCGACAGGGGGTACACCGGGGAGCTGTTTTTT.

Ten or more counts support this clonotype. The CDR3 region is CASSTRDRGDSEETQYF. CDR3 coding DNA: TGTGCCAGTAGTACCAGGGACAGGGGTGACAGCGAGGAGACCCAGTACTTC. This chain uses TRBV19 with TRBJ2-5, with TRBD1 matching 10 bases. This CDR3 is built from 17 residues. V shed 4 bases and J 5 bases; nucleotides not matched to a gene: 13. Germline V CDR1 and CDR2: LNHDA, SQIVND (reference sequence).

The table lists this clonotype with many counts. The chain recombines TRBV20-1 with TRBJ1-6; perhaps TRBD1 as D (5 bases). The CDR3 length is 13 residues. The V end was cut by 3 bases, the J end by 14 bases, with 17 bases between. Germline V CDR1 and CDR2: DFQATT, SNEGSKA (reference sequence). For the CDR3, the DNA is TGCAGTGCTAGGAGCCCAGGGTACTTAGCCCTCCACTTT. Amino acids: CSARSPGYLALHF.

The chain has TRBV29-1 and TRBJ2-7, with D hard to call. Trimming pared 4 bases from V and 2 bases from J, leaving 12 bases between. CDR1 is SQVTM, CDR2 ANQGSEA, per germline. This CDR3 contains 13 residues. The CDR3 DNA reads TGCAGCGTTGCGGTACGCCAGCCCTACGAGCAGTACTTC. Amino acid sequence: CSVAVRQPYEQYF.

This clonotype came up many times. The chain combines TRBV29-1 with TRBJ1-3; D perhaps matches TRBD1 (5 bases). The germline V gene encodes CDR1 SQVTM and CDR2 ANQGSEA. CDR3 length: 13 amino acids. Trimming stripped 1 base from V and 5 bases from J, with 9 bases between. For the CDR3, the DNA is TGCAGCGTTGAAGTACAGGATCGAAACACCATATATTTT. It translates to CSVEVQDRNTIYF.

This clonotype came up many times. The DNA for the CDR3 is TGTGCCAGCAGCTATCAGGGGGCGTTGGGTCAGCCCCAGCATTTT. Its translation is CASSYQGALGQPQHF. This rearrangement joins TRBV7-2 to TRBJ1-5, with TRBD1 identical over 8 bases. From germline, CDR1 is SGHTA and CDR2 FQGNSA. The CDR3 covers 15 residues. V lost 4 bases and J lost 6; bases outside the gene matches: 8.

This clonotype came up many times. V usage is TRBV3-1 and J usage is TRBJ2-2; D uncertain. Trimming cost V 4 bases and J 7 bases, with 7 bases left between them. This CDR3 is built from 12 residues. Germline CDR1 and CDR2: LGHDT and YNNKEL (reference sequence). This CDR3 reads CASSLLDGELFF. The CDR3 DNA reads TGTGCCAGCAGCCTTCTAGACGGGGAGCTGTTTTTT.

V usage is TRBV29-1 and J usage is TRBJ2-2; a possible D gene is TRBD2 (6 bases). Germline V gene data show CDR1 as SQVTM and CDR2 as ANQGSEA. The V end was cut by 7 bases, the J end by 3 bases, with 18 bases between. This CDR3 contains 15 residues. The CDR3 DNA is TGCAGCGCCCGAGGAGGCGGGATCCACACCGGGGAGCTGTTTTTT. Its translation: CSARGGGIHTGELFF.